The next 14 T cell receptor beta chains were all read from a single sample in a study of regulatory T cells in long-lasting Graves disease. The authors built TCR beta libraries using iRepertoire HTBI primers and Arm-PCR of CDR3 regions. MiXCR was run by TCRdb on the multiplex PCR reads, yielding one entry per CDR3 protein. The sample lists about 220,000 distinct CDR3 sequences; around 20% were seen once. The time point was: newly diagnosed GD, antithyroid drugs for less than 3 months. Generation of the TCR library employed RNA extracted from PBMCs. This specimen was peripheral blood mononuclear cells (PBMCs), taken at new diagnosis, from a patient treated with antithyroid drugs. The receptor source for this set is a female donor with Graves disease.

This clonotype was recorded at least ten times. The chain carries TRBV2 and TRBJ1-3; D may be TRBD1 (6 bases). V lost 6 bases, J lost 0 bases, and 12 bases lay in between. From germline, CDR1 is SNHLY and CDR2 FYNNEI. This CDR3 region has 15 residues. This chain's CDR3 is CASRMTGNSGNTIYF. The CDR3 DNA follows: TGTGCCAGCAGAATGACAGGCAACTCTGGAAACACCATATATTTT.

This clonotype occurred once. With a much larger clone just one base away, this may be a read error. This sequence joins TRBV30 and TRBJ1-1; D call uncertain. The CDR3 consists of 13 residues. CDR1 is GTSNPN and CDR2 is SVGIG in the germline V gene (reference sequence). The CDR3 loop reads CAWSVFSVTEASF. Written as DNA, the CDR3 is TGTGCCTGGAGTGTATTTTCGGTCACTGAAGCTTCCTTT. Filled out from reference TRBV30 and TRBJ1-1, the complete variable domain reads SQTIHQWPATLVQPVGSPLSLECTVEGTSNPNLYWYRQAAGRGLQLLFYSVGIGQISSEVPQNLSASRPQDRQFILSSKKLLLSDSGFYLCAWSVFSVTEASFGQGTRLTVV.

This clonotype was picked up many times. J is TRBJ2-7 and V is TRBV28, with TRBD2 as a possible D gene (5 bases). CDR3 length equals 12 residues. Germline V gene lookup returns CDR1 MDHEN and CDR2 SYDVKM. V lost 5 bases, J lost 6 bases, and 11 bases lay in between. As DNA, the CDR3 is TGTGCCAGCAGTGCTACGGGGAGCGAGCAGTACTTC. This translates into CASSATGSEQYF.

This clonotype was observed many times. At one end the junction does not follow the germline gene, possibly because of a read error. CDR3 DNA: TGTGCCAGCAGCTTGGGGACAGGGGGCTACGAGCAGTACTTC. It yields the protein CASSLGTGGYEQYF. V usage is TRBV5-1 and J usage is TRBJ2-7, with 11 bases identical to TRBD1. Germline values: CDR1 SGHRS, CDR2 YFSETQ. This CDR3 is built from 14 residues.

Many counts were recorded for this clonotype. V is TRBV24-1 and J is TRBJ2-5, with D hard to call. CDR3 size: 13 residues. CDR1 is KGHDR, CDR2 SFDVKD, per germline. V was trimmed by 2 bases and J by 4 bases, leaving 7 bases between them. The CDR3 sequence: CATSDSTLETQYF. The CDR3 DNA follows: TGTGCCACCAGTGATTCCACATTAGAGACCCAGTACTTC.

This clonotype was seen more than once but under ten times. The V and J genes are TRBV5-4 and TRBJ2-5, with D perhaps matching TRBD1 (6 bases). Trimming took 5 bases from V and 4 from J, leaving 15 bases between them. Looked up from germline, CDR1 is SGHNT and CDR2 is YYREEE (reference sequence). This CDR3 is 14 amino acids long. DNA for the CDR3: TGTGCCAGCAGATCAGGGGAAGGTGGAGAGACCCAGTACTTC. Translated: CASRSGEGGETQYF.

Ten or more counts support this clonotype. The gene calls are TRBV28 and TRBJ1-1, with D hard to call. Germline V CDR1 and CDR2: MDHEN, SYDVKM. V dropped 4 bases and J dropped 9 bases, with 12 bases sitting between them. The length of the CDR3 is 12 residues. The CDR3 region is CASSSGRTQAFF. CDR3 DNA: TGTGCCAGCAGTTCCGGACGGACGCAAGCTTTCTTT.

This clonotype showed up many times. V and J are TRBV14 and TRBJ2-1; 11 nucleotides line up with TRBD2. Germline-derived CDR1 and CDR2 are SGHDN and FVKESK. The CDR3 runs to 17 residues. V shed 4 bases and J 0 bases; nucleotides not matched to a gene: 5. The CDR3 coding sequence is TGTGCCAGCAGCCCCCTTACTAGCGGGAGCTCCTACAATGAGCAGTTCTTC. This sequence encodes CASSPLTSGSSYNEQFF.

This clonotype was counted ten times or more. The chain couples TRBV7-9 to TRBJ1-1, with a tentative D call TRBD1 (5 bases). The CDR3 spans 14 residues. Per the germline V gene, CDR1 is SEHNR and CDR2 is FQNEAQ (reference sequence). V gave up 5 bases and J gave up 1 base, with 11 bases separating them. As DNA, the CDR3 is TGTGCCAGCAGCCCAGCGCAGGGGAACACTGAAGCTTTCTTT. It encodes CASSPAQGNTEAFF. Full variable domain (remainder filled in from reference TRBV7-9 and TRBJ1-1): DTGVSQNPRHKITKRGQNVTFRCDPISEHNRLYWYRQTLGQGPEFLTYFQNEAQLEKSRLLSDRFSAERPKGSFSTLEIQRTEQGDSAMYLCASSPAQGNTEAFFGQGTRLTVV.

This clonotype has ten or more counts. CDR3 sequence (DNA): TGTGCCAGCAGCTCCCCAACCTCTTCAACTAATGAAAAACTGTTTTTT. Its translation: CASSSPTSSTNEKLFF. This chain links TRBV5-8 with TRBJ1-4; D is ambiguous. V gave up 3 bases and J gave up 0 bases, with 12 bases separating them. This CDR3 has 16 residues. From germline, CDR1 is SGHTS and CDR2 YDEGEE.

The V and J genes are TRBV11-2 and TRBJ2-7; TRBD2 agrees at 9 bases. Germline CDR1 is SGHAT and CDR2 is FQNNGV. The V segment lost 5 bases and the J segment 5 bases; nucleotides outside the gene matches: 10. The CDR3 runs to 15 residues. In DNA form, the CDR3 reads TGTGCCAGCAGCCGAGAACCGGCGGGAGGGCACGAGCAGTACTTC. Translated: CASSREPAGGHEQYF.

This clonotype showed up many times. The rearrangement links TRBV29-1 to TRBJ1-1; D perhaps matches TRBD1 (5 bases). The V end lost 6 bases, the J end lost 1 base, and 12 bases lay between the germline ends. This CDR3 contains 13 residues. The V gene's germline CDR1 is SQVTM and CDR2 ANQGSEA. The CDR3 region has the DNA TGCAGCGTGAGGGGTGGGGAGAACACTGAAGCTTTCTTT. Translated: CSVRGGENTEAFF.

In this sample, this clonotype turned up many times. The chain recombines TRBV20-1 with TRBJ1-5; a possible D gene is TRBD1 (6 bases). Per germline, CDR1 DFQATT and CDR2 SNEGSKA (reference sequence). This CDR3 is 15 amino acids long. Trimming took 3 bases from V and 2 from J, leaving 14 bases between them. The CDR3 nucleotides are TGCAGTGCTAGTCGTCCAGGGGAGGGCAATCAGCCCCAGCATTTT. As protein: CSASRPGEGNQPQHF.

The chain employs TRBV28 and TRBJ1-1; tentative D call: TRBD1 (5 bases). The CDR3 is 18 residues long. The V gene lost 2 bases and the J gene lost 0 bases, with 19 bases spanning the gap. Germline loops: CDR1 MDHEN, CDR2 SYDVKM. CDR3 nucleotide sequence: TGTGCCAGCAGTTTAGGGTATCAGGCGGGGGACCTGAACACTGAAGCTTTCTTT. Encoded protein: CASSLGYQAGDLNTEAFF. Together with reference TRBV28 and TRBJ1-1, the CDR3 gives the full variable domain: DVKVTQSSRYLVKRTGEKVFLECVQDMDHENMFWYRQDPGLGLRLIYFSYDVKMKEKGDIPEGYSVSREKKERFSLILESASTNQTSMYLCASSLGYQAGDLNTEAFFGQGTRLTVV.